What follows describes a single T cell receptor beta chain. What it binds is unknown. This sample is drawn from a study of OX40 agonist ivuxolimab in advanced cancers. Study as a whole: Patients were given ivuxolimab, an antibody that agonizes OX40 (CD134). Three patients showed partial responses: one hepatocellular carcinoma and two cutaneous melanoma cases.

Findings and limits, study-wide: Compared with others, partial responders at 0.1-3.0 mg/kg displayed clonal expansion among the lowest.

Clones were read by immunoSEQ multiplex PCR, and TCRdb kept only the in-frame ones, dropping some. The sample shows tens of thousands of clones, about 81% of them seen only once. The germline CDR1 and CDR2 sequences are SNHLY and FYNNEI. Unmatched junction bases numbered 8, after V lost 3 bases and J lost 9 bases. The CDR3 spans 15 residues. This sequence originates from an adult with an advanced solid tumor such as melanoma, head and neck, liver or kidney cancer. Sequencing used CD4+ or CD8+ T cells sorted from blood, obtained in a trial of the OX40 agonist ivuxolimab. The V and J genes are TRBV2 and TRBJ2-1, with TRBD2 matching 10 bases. The CDR3 DNA reads as TGTGCCAGCAGTGAGGGGCTAGCGGGAGTGGGTGAGCAGTTCTTC. Its protein is CASSEGLAGVGEQFF.